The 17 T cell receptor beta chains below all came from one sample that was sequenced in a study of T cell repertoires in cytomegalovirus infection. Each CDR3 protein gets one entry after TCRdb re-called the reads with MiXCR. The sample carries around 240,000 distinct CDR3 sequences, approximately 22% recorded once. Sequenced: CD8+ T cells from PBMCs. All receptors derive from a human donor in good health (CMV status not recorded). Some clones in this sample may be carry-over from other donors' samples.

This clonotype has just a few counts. CDR3 sequence: CASSQDFGQGAEEQYF. The CDR3 DNA is TGTGCCAGCAGCCAAGATTTCGGCCAGGGGGCTGAAGAGCAGTACTTC. This chain links TRBV14 with TRBJ2-7; 8 nucleotides match TRBD1. Germline V CDR1 and CDR2: SGHDN, FVKESK. V gave up 0 bases and J gave up 7 bases; unmatched junction bases: 11. CDR3 length equals 16 residues.

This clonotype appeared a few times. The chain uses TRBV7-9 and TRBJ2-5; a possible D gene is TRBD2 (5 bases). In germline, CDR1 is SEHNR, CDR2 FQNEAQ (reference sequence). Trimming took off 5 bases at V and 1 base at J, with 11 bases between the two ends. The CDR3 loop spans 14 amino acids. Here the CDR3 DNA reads TGTGCCAGCAGCATCGCGGGTCCCCAAGAGACCCAGTACTTC. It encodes CASSIAGPQETQYF. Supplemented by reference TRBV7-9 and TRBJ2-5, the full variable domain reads DTGVSQNPRHKITKRGQNVTFRCDPISEHNRLYWYRQTLGQGPEFLTYFQNEAQLEKSRLLSDRFSAERPKGSFSTLEIQRTEQGDSAMYLCASSIAGPQETQYFGPGTRLLVL.

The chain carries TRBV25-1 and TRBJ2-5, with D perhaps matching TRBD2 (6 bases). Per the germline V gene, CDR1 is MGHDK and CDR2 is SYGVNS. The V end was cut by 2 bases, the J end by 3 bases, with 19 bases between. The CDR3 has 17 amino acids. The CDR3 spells CASSEGVWIGGEETQYF. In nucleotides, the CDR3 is TGTGCCAGCAGTGAAGGGGTCTGGATAGGAGGGGAAGAGACCCAGTACTTC.

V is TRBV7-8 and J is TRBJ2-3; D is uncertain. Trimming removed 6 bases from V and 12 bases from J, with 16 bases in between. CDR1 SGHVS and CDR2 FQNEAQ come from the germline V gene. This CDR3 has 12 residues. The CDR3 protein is CASRQLIGEQYF. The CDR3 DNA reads TGTGCCAGCAGGCAACTCATTGGGGAACAGTATTTT. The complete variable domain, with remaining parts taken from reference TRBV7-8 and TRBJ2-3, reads GAGVSQSPRYKVAKRGQDVALRCDPISGHVSLFWYQQALGQGPEFLTYFQNEAQLDKSGLPSDRFFAERPEGSVSTLKIQRTQQEDSAVYLCASRQLIGEQYFGPGTRLTVL.

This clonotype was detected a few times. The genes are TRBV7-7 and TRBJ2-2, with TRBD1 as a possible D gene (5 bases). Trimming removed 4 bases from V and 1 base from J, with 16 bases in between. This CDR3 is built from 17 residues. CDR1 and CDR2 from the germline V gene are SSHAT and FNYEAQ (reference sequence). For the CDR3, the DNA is TGTGCCAGCAGCTCCCGGACAATTTTTGGGAACACCGGGGAGCTGTTTTTT. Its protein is CASSSRTIFGNTGELFF.

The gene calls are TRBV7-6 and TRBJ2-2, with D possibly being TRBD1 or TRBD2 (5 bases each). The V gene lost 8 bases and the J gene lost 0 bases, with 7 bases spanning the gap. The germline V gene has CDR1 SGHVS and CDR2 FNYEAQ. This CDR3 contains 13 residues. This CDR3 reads CASGGANTGELFF. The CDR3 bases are TGTGCCAGCGGGGGTGCGAACACCGGGGAGCTGTTTTTT.

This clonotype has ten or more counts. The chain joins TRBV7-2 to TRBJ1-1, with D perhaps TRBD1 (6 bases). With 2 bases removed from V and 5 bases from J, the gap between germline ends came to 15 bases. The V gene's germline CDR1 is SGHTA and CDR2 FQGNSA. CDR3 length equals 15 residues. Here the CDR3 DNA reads TGTGCCAGCAGCTTATTACAGGGCTTAAAAACTGAAGCTTTCTTT. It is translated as CASSLLQGLKTEAFF.

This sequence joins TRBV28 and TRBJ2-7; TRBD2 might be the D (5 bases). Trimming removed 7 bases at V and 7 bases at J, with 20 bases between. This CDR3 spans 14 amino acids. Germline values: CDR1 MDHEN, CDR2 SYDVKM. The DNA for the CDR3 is TGTGCCAGCATCCGACGGGGAACTTCGGGGGAGCAGTACTTC. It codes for CASIRRGTSGEQYF.

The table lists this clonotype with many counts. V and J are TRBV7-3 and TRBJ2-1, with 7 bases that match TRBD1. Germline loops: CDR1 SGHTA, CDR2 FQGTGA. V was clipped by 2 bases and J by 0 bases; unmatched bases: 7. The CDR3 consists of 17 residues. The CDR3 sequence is CASSLGATGSSYNEQFF. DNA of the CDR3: TGTGCCAGCAGCTTAGGGGCGACAGGGAGCTCCTACAATGAGCAGTTCTTC.

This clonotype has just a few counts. CDR3 loop: CASTWGWLTDQETQYF. CDR3 coding DNA: TGTGCCAGCACTTGGGGTTGGTTGACGGACCAAGAGACCCAGTACTTC. This chain links TRBV2 with TRBJ2-5; D is unresolved. The CDR3 is made up of 16 amino acids. The germline gives CDR1 SNHLY, CDR2 FYNNEI. V gave up 7 bases and J gave up 0 bases, with 18 bases separating them.

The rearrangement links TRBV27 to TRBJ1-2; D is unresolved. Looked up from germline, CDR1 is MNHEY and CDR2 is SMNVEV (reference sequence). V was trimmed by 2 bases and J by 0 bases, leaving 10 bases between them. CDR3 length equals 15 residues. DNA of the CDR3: TGTGCCAGCAGTTTAGGGGTTTCGACTAACTATGGCTACACCTTC. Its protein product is CASSLGVSTNYGYTF.

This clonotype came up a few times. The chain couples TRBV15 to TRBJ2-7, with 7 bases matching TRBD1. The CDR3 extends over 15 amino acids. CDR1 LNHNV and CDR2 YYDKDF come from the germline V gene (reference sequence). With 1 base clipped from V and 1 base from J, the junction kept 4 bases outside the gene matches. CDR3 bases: TGTGCCACCAGCAGAGTGGAGACAGGGTCCTACGAGCAGTACTTC. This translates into CATSRVETGSYEQYF.

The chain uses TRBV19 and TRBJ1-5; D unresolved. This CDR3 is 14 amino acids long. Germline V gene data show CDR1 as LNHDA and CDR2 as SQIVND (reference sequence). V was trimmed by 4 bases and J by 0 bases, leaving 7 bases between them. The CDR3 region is CASSKAYSNQPQHF. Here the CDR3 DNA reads TGTGCCAGTAGTAAGGCCTATAGCAATCAGCCCCAGCATTTT.

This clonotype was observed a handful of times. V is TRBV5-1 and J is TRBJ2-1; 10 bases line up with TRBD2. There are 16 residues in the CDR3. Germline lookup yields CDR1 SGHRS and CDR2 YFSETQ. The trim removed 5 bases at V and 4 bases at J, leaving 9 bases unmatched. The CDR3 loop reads CASSLGGTSVYNEQFF. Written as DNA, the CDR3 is TGCGCCAGCAGTCTAGGGGGGACTAGCGTTTACAATGAGCAGTTCTTC.

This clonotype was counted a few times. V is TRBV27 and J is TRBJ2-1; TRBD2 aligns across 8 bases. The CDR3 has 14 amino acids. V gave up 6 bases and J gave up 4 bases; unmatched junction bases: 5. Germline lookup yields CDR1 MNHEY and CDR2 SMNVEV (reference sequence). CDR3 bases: TGTGCCAGCAGCTTCGGGGGGGGGTACAATGAGCAGTTCTTC. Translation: CASSFGGGYNEQFF.

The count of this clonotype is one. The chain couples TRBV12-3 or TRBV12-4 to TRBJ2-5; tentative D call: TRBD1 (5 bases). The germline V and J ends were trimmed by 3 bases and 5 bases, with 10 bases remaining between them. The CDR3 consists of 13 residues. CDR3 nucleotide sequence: TGTGCCAGCAGTTTCAGGGTAGTGGAGACCCAGTACTTC. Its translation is CASSFRVVETQYF.

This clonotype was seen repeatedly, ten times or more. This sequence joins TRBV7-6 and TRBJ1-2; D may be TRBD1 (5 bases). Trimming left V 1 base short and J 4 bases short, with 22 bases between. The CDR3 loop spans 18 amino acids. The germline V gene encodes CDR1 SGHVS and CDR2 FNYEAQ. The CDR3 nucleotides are TGTGCCAGCAGCTTAGAACGGTTTACAGGCAGGCTGGGCTATGGCTACACCTTC. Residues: CASSLERFTGRLGYGYTF.